This TCR beta chain was recovered during a study of CD8+ T cells in alopecia areata. Study-level findings and limits: For lesional scalp, especially alopecia totalis/universalis, clonality was higher than in normal scalp. Patients shared TCRs less clearly than mice did, possibly owing to HLA. Sequenced scalp T cells also include alphabeta T cells resident in normal skin.

Germline lookup yields CDR1 SQVTM and CDR2 ANQGSEA. Trimming left V 0 bases short and J 7 bases short, with 13 bases between. The CDR3 loop spans 14 amino acids. The researchers isolated CD4+ and CD8+ T cells from PBMCs by sorting. For this clone: Its target is unknown.

Extracted RNA was reverse transcribed, and the resulting cDNA served as sequencing template. Produced via immunoSEQ multiplex PCR; TCRdb's table is partial and in-frame only. Of about 140,000 clones listed, roughly 60% are singletons. The rearrangement uses TRBV29-1 and TRBJ2-1, with D unresolved. The source of this sequence is a human donor in good health. Sequencing was done on a sample of CD8+ T cells sorted from blood. CDR3: CSVEDHGTLNEQFF. The CDR3 nucleotides read TGCAGCGTTGAAGATCACGGAACCTTGAATGAGCAGTTCTTC.